This passage covers 31 T cell receptor beta chains from one sample sequenced in a study of monozygotic twins with cystic fibrosis. Clones were read by immunoSEQ multiplex PCR, and TCRdb kept only the in-frame ones, dropping some. The sample shows tens of thousands of clones, approximately 97% of them seen only once. The sample comprised blood. Source of these receptors: a girl between 10 and 17 years old with cystic fibrosis.

The chain employs TRBV28 and TRBJ1-5; TRBD1 aligns across 9 bases. CDR1 and CDR2 (germline): MDHEN, SYDVKM. Trimming removed 5 bases from V and 0 bases from J; junction bases left unmatched: 2. CDR3 length equals 15 residues. Here the CDR3 reads CASSKGQGSNQPQHF. CDR3 coding DNA: TGTGCCAGCAGTAAGGGACAGGGTAGCAATCAGCCCCAGCATTTT.

The V call is TRBV5-6, the J call TRBJ1-1, with D perhaps matching TRBD1 (6 bases). V dropped 4 bases and J dropped 1 base, with 8 bases sitting between them. CDR1 and CDR2 (germline): SGHDT, YYEEEE. There are 13 residues in the CDR3. The CDR3 loop reads CASSPTGNTEAFF. Here the CDR3 DNA reads TGTGCCAGCAGCCCGACAGGGAACACTGAAGCTTTCTTT. The entire variable domain, with the rest obtained from reference TRBV5-6 and TRBJ1-1, is as follows: DAGVTQSPTHLIKTRGQQVTLRCSPKSGHDTVSWYQQALGQGPQFIFQYYEEEERQRGNFPDRFSGHQFPNYSSELNVNALLLGDSALYLCASSPTGNTEAFFGQGTRLTVV.

The chain couples TRBV11-2 to TRBJ1-1; 7 bases map to TRBD1. V lost 3 bases and J lost 3; bases outside the gene matches: 7. Germline V gene sequence: CDR1 SGHAT, CDR2 FQNNGV. CDR3 length: 15 residues. The CDR3 protein is CASSFIQGLDTEAFF. In nucleotides, the CDR3 is TGTGCCAGCAGCTTCATACAGGGGCTGGACACTGAAGCTTTCTTT.

The chain links TRBV7-2 to TRBJ2-5, with 8 bases fitting TRBD1. The CDR3 sequence is 15 residues long. The germline V gene has CDR1 SGHTA and CDR2 FQGNSA. V lost 7 bases to trimming and J lost 1 base; unmatched junction nucleotides: 8. In DNA, the CDR3 is TGTGCCAGCACCCAAGGGGGGACAGGCCAAGAGACCCAGTACTTC. Amino acids: CASTQGGTGQETQYF.

Written as DNA, the CDR3 is TGTGCCAGAAGCTTGAGGGAGGTCCAAGAGACCCAGTACTTC. Amino acid sequence: CARSLREVQETQYF. The V and J genes are TRBV5-3 and TRBJ2-5; perhaps TRBD2 as D (6 bases). TRBV5-3 is filed as an ORF, its function uncertain. The CDR3 is 14 amino acids. Trimming took 1 base from V and 1 from J, leaving 8 bases between them.

The CDR3 sequence: CASSLGLSPTSGANVLTF. The CDR3 DNA is TGTGCCAGCAGCCTCGGACTCAGTCCTACCTCTGGGGCCAACGTCCTGACTTTC. The chain joins TRBV4-2 to TRBJ2-6; TRBD2 is a possible D gene (5 bases). CDR3 size: 18 residues. V shed 4 bases and J shed 0 bases, with 16 bases lying between them. The germline CDR1 and CDR2 sequences are LGHNA and YNFKEQ.

The chain carries TRBV14 and TRBJ2-5, with 9 positions matching TRBD2. Unmatched junction bases numbered 9, after V lost 2 bases and J lost 5 bases. This CDR3 contains 16 residues. The germline CDR1 and CDR2 sequences are SGHDN and FVKESK. The CDR3 DNA reads TGTGCCAGCAGCCAATCTCTAGCGGGGTCGAGGGAGACCCAGTACTTC. It is translated as CASSQSLAGSRETQYF.

The chain has TRBV4-3 and TRBJ1-4; the match to TRBD1 covers 9 bases. CDR3 length equals 15 residues. Germline lookup yields CDR1 LGHNA and CDR2 YSLEER. V lost 2 bases and J lost 7; bases outside the gene matches: 5. The DNA of the CDR3 is TGCGCCAGCAGCCAAACCGGGACAGGGACTGAAAAACTGTTTTTT. Translated, it gives CASSQTGTGTEKLFF.

This clone has more than one count but fewer than ten. V and J are TRBV29-1 and TRBJ1-2; no reliable D call. CDR3 length: 13 residues. The V gene lost 0 bases and the J gene lost 6 bases, with 11 bases spanning the gap. Germline V gene sequence: CDR1 SQVTM, CDR2 ANQGSEA. In DNA, the CDR3 is TGCAGCGTTGAAGATCTGGCAGTGGATGGCTACACCTTC. It translates to CSVEDLAVDGYTF.

The rearrangement uses TRBV18 and TRBJ2-5, with no clear D. V lost 6 bases and J lost 0, with 5 bases in between. This CDR3 has 12 amino acids. Per germline, CDR1 KGHSH and CDR2 LQKENI. CDR3 protein: CASSANQETQYF. The CDR3 bases are TGTGCCAGCTCCGCGAACCAAGAGACCCAGTACTTC.

V usage is TRBV30 and J usage is TRBJ2-3; TRBD2 matches at 15 bases. V gave up 5 bases and J gave up 3 bases; unmatched junction bases: 15. Germline lookup yields CDR1 GTSNPN and CDR2 SVGIG (reference sequence). The length of the CDR3 is 19 residues. The CDR3 protein is CAWSLRTSGRALETDTQYF. The CDR3 bases are TGTGCCTGGTCCCTCAGGACTAGCGGGAGGGCCCTCGAGACAGATACGCAGTATTTT. The full variable domain, completed using reference TRBV30 and TRBJ2-3, is SQTIHQWPATLVQPVGSPLSLECTVEGTSNPNLYWYRQAAGRGLQLLFYSVGIGQISSEVPQNLSASRPQDRQFILSSKKLLLSDSGFYLCAWSLRTSGRALETDTQYFGPGTRLTVL.

This chain connects TRBV6-5 to TRBJ1-2, with 8 nucleotides matching TRBD1. The CDR3 runs 13 residues. J gave up 9 bases and V 5 bases, and 8 bases lay outside the gene matches. Germline V gene lookup returns CDR1 MNHEY and CDR2 SVGAGI. CDR3 in amino acids: CASSPRTGRSYTF. As DNA, the CDR3 is TGTGCCAGCAGTCCCCGGACAGGGCGCAGCTACACCTTC.

The chain couples TRBV5-1 to TRBJ1-2; D is undetermined. The CDR3 is made up of 16 amino acids. V was shortened by 1 base and J by 6 bases, with 19 bases between the two germline ends. Per the germline V gene, CDR1 is SGHRS and CDR2 is YFSETQ. The CDR3 bases are TGCGCCAGCAGCTTGCCCCGGGGTCCCCGACTAGATGGCTACACCTTC. Translation: CASSLPRGPRLDGYTF.

V and J are TRBV2 and TRBJ2-2, with D perhaps TRBD2 (6 bases). Trimming removed 2 bases from V and 5 bases from J, with 15 bases in between. Germline V gene data show CDR1 as SNHLY and CDR2 as FYNNEI. The CDR3 is 16 amino acids. The CDR3 protein is CASSEREEVITGELFF. For the CDR3, the DNA is TGTGCCAGCAGTGAAAGGGAGGAAGTCATTACCGGGGAGCTGTTTTTT.

The chain uses TRBV6-4 and TRBJ2-2, with 11 bases lining up with TRBD2. The V segment lost 3 bases and the J segment 4 bases; nucleotides outside the gene matches: 4. The germline V gene has CDR1 MRHNA and CDR2 SNTAGT. The CDR3 is made up of 16 amino acids. The CDR3 DNA reads TGTGCCAGCAGTGAAACCGGACTAGCGGGCACCGGGGAGCTGTTTTTT. It encodes CASSETGLAGTGELFF.

The chain recombines TRBV29-1 with TRBJ1-3; a possible D gene is TRBD1 (6 bases). CDR1 and CDR2 (germline): SQVTM, ANQGSEA. V was clipped by 6 bases and J by 0 bases, with 15 bases between them. The CDR3 has 15 amino acids. CDR3 sequence reads: CSVSTGYSSGNTIYF. The CDR3 DNA sequence: TGCAGCGTATCCACAGGGTACAGCTCTGGAAACACCATATATTTT.

The gene calls are TRBV10-2 and TRBJ2-7; tentative D call: TRBD1 (6 bases). V shed 9 bases and J shed 7 bases, with 16 bases lying between them. Germline CDR1 reads WSHSY; CDR2 reads SAAADI. The CDR3 runs 12 residues. Here the CDR3 reads CASTQGSREQYF. The CDR3 DNA reads as TGCGCCAGTACCCAGGGGTCTCGGGAGCAGTACTTC.

The J gene is TRBJ1-1, the V gene TRBV28; 9 bases align to TRBD1. The V gene's germline CDR1 is MDHEN and CDR2 SYDVKM. The length of the CDR3 is 15 residues. V was pared by 6 bases and J by 5 bases, with 10 bases of the junction left unmatched. The CDR3: CASSNRDRVGTEAFF. DNA of the CDR3: TGTGCCAGCAGCAACCGGGACAGGGTGGGAACTGAAGCTTTCTTT.

This rearrangement joins TRBV28 to TRBJ1-2, with 7 bases aligning to TRBD1. J lost 2 bases, V lost 6 bases, and 6 bases had no gene match. CDR3 length equals 14 residues. Germline V lookup: CDR1 MDHEN, CDR2 SYDVKM. The chain's CDR3 is CASRRDRLNYGYTF. As DNA, the CDR3 is TGTGCCAGCAGGCGGGACAGACTAAACTATGGCTACACCTTC.

This clone occurred once. The gene calls are TRBV7-2 and TRBJ2-1; D is unclear. This CDR3 has 15 amino acids. V was shortened by 1 base and J by 6 bases, with 13 bases between the two germline ends. CDR1 and CDR2 from the germline V gene are SGHTA and FQGNSA. CDR3 in DNA: TGTGCCAGCAGCTTAGGGCTTAGGATTACCAATGAGCAGTTCTTC. The encoded protein is CASSLGLRITNEQFF.

This sequence joins TRBV7-2 and TRBJ1-2; 11 nucleotides align to TRBD1. The length of the CDR3 is 15 residues. V lost 1 base to trimming and J lost 4 bases; unmatched junction nucleotides: 2. CDR1 and CDR2 (germline): SGHTA, FQGNSA. The CDR3 loop is CASSLVGTGGYGYTF. The CDR3 DNA reads as TGTGCCAGCAGCTTAGTAGGGACAGGGGGCTATGGCTACACCTTC.

This chain joins TRBV18 and TRBJ2-1, with 7 bases lining up with TRBD2. The CDR3 totals 14 residues. The germline gives CDR1 KGHSH, CDR2 LQKENI. Trimming took 1 base from V and 3 from J; bases not matched to a gene: 0. The CDR3 here is CASSPQRDYNEQFF. For the CDR3, the DNA is TGTGCCAGCTCACCACAGCGGGACTACAATGAGCAGTTCTTC.

The J gene is TRBJ2-3, the V gene TRBV13, with a possible D match to TRBD2 (6 bases). Germline assignment: CDR1 PRHDT and CDR2 FYEKMQ (reference sequence). Trimming removed 10 bases at V and 6 bases at J, with 17 bases between. CDR3 length: 13 residues. This CDR3 is CATGSLALDTQYF. The CDR3 nucleotides read TGTGCCACAGGAAGTCTAGCGCTGGATACGCAGTATTTT.

The rearrangement joins TRBV15 to TRBJ2-1; 8 bases are a match to TRBD2. The V and J ends lost 0 bases and 7 bases, in that order; junction bases with no gene match: 5. CDR1 is LNHNV and CDR2 is YYDKDF in the germline V gene (reference sequence). The CDR3 is made up of 15 amino acids. The chain's CDR3 is CATSRDLASGNEQFF. CDR3 nucleotide sequence: TGTGCCACCAGCAGAGATCTTGCTAGCGGGAATGAGCAGTTCTTC.

The chain joins TRBV15 to TRBJ2-7; D remains unclear. The CDR3 loop spans 17 amino acids. The germline V and J ends were trimmed by 2 bases and 3 bases, with 20 bases remaining between them. CDR1 and CDR2 (germline): LNHNV, YYDKDF (reference sequence). CDR3 nucleotides: TGTGCCACCAGCAGACTTGCCCAGGCGGCGTGGGGCTACGAGCAGTACTTC. As protein: CATSRLAQAAWGYEQYF.

The chain employs TRBV7-2 and TRBJ2-1, with 7 bases fitting TRBD2. The germline V gene encodes CDR1 SGHTA and CDR2 FQGNSA. J gave up 5 bases and V 5 bases, and 18 bases lay outside the gene matches. The CDR3 is 18 residues long. CDR3 amino acids: CASSPYPSNLAVNNEQFF. The CDR3 nucleotides read TGTGCCAGCAGCCCATACCCCTCTAATCTAGCGGTAAACAATGAGCAGTTCTTC.

The chain carries TRBV5-1 and TRBJ2-7, with D possibly matching TRBD1 (5 bases). The CDR3 sequence is 15 residues long. V was cut by 1 base and J by 4 bases, with 15 bases left in between. Germline V gene lookup returns CDR1 SGHRS and CDR2 YFSETQ. The CDR3 DNA reads as TGCGCCAGCAGCTTGATTTTAGGGGCGCGTTACGAGCAGTACTTC. This encodes CASSLILGARYEQYF.

The rearrangement joins TRBV11-2 to TRBJ1-5, with 10 bases that match TRBD1. J lost 2 bases, V lost 5 bases, and 3 bases had no gene match. Germline loops: CDR1 SGHAT, CDR2 FQNNGV. The CDR3 is 15 residues long. Here the CDR3 DNA reads TGTGCCAGCAGCACTGGGACAGGGGGCAATCAGCCCCAGCATTTT. Translating gives CASSTGTGGNQPQHF.

This clone came up once. The chain combines TRBV4-1 with TRBJ2-1; TRBD2 agrees at 12 bases. The V gene's germline CDR1 is MGHRA and CDR2 YSYEKL. The CDR3 is 18 amino acids. Germline trimming cut 1 base from V and 7 bases from J; bases unmatched to any gene: 11. CDR3 nucleotide sequence: TGCGCCAGCAGCCAAGTAGATATGGGACTAGCGGGCGGGAATGAGCAGTTCTTC. This gives the protein CASSQVDMGLAGGNEQFF.

Worth noting for this clone: Other DNA sequences in the same sample also yield this CDR3. This sequence joins TRBV19 and TRBJ2-5, with no clear D. Germline CDR1 LNHDA, CDR2 SQIVND (reference sequence). This CDR3 is built from 11 residues. Trimming cost V 2 bases and J 5 bases, with 3 bases left between them. The CDR3 DNA follows: TGTGCCAGTAGTATAAGGGAGACCCAGTACTTC. Translating gives CASSIRETQYF.

The chain is built from TRBV5-6 and TRBJ1-1; D is uncertain. The V end lost 0 bases, the J end lost 1 base, and 7 bases lay between the germline ends. CDR3 length: 14 residues. Germline CDR1 reads SGHDT; CDR2 reads YYEEEE. In nucleotides, the CDR3 is TGTGCCAGCAGCTTGGGGCACCCGAACACTGAAGCTTTCTTT. It is translated as CASSLGHPNTEAFF.